The 27 T cell receptor beta chains below come from one sample, sequenced in a study of cytomegalovirus exposure and HLA in healthy donors. The study ran its PCR with 60 Vbeta and 13 Jbeta primers. The method was immunoSEQ multiplex PCR; TCRdb's version includes in-frame clones alone and lacks a portion of them. In the table there are roughly 100,000 clones, roughly 80% of which are singletons. Material: PBMCs. Receptors were obtained from a female donor in good health and CMV-seropositive.

This sequence joins TRBV7-6 and TRBJ2-7, with 12 positions matching TRBD2. Germline values: CDR1 SGHVS, CDR2 FNYEAQ. Trimming removed 2 bases from V and 6 bases from J; junction bases left unmatched: 8. This CDR3 is built from 16 residues. This CDR3 reads CASSLMGLAGLREQYF. The CDR3 nucleotides read TGTGCCAGCAGCTTAATGGGACTAGCGGGTCTTCGCGAGCAGTACTTC. The whole variable domain, remainder taken from reference TRBV7-6 and TRBJ2-7, is GAGVSQSPRYKVTKRGQDVALRCDPISGHVSLYWYRQALGQGPEFLTYFNYEAQQDKSGLPNDRFSAERPEGSISTLTIQRTEQRDSAMYRCASSLMGLAGLREQYFGPGTRLTVT.

The chain carries TRBV29-1 and TRBJ2-7; D remains ambiguous. Trimming took 5 bases from V and 0 from J, leaving 14 bases between them. The CDR3 extends over 14 amino acids. Germline CDR1 SQVTM, CDR2 ANQGSEA. The CDR3 loop reads CSVFSQDSSYEQYF. CDR3 bases: TGCAGCGTTTTTTCCCAGGATAGCTCCTACGAGCAGTACTTC.

In its sample, this clone was seen once. The gene calls are TRBV5-5 and TRBJ1-5, with D possibly TRBD1 on 6 matching bases. The CDR3 extends over 14 amino acids. Per germline, CDR1 SGHKS and CDR2 YYEKEE (reference sequence). V gave up 3 bases and J gave up 3 bases, with 10 bases separating them. The DNA for the CDR3 is TGTGCCAGCAGCTCAGGGACAAACAATCAGCCCCAGCATTTT. Encoded protein: CASSSGTNNQPQHF.

This chain uses TRBV5-1 with TRBJ2-5; 12 bases match TRBD2. Germline CDR1 is SGHRS and CDR2 is YFSETQ. V gave up 4 bases and J gave up 7 bases; unmatched junction bases: 20. This CDR3 is built from 19 residues. CDR3 region: CASSERLAGARYQVWTQYF. The CDR3 bases are TGCGCCAGCAGCGAGAGACTAGCGGGAGCCCGATACCAAGTGTGGACCCAGTACTTC.

The gene calls are TRBV18 and TRBJ1-5; tentatively, D is TRBD1 (5 bases). Between the trimmed V and J ends, which lost 5 bases and 7 bases, there was a span of 15 bases. Germline V gene lookup returns CDR1 KGHSH and CDR2 LQKENI. The CDR3 runs to 14 residues. The CDR3 is CASSRGREQQPQHF. The DNA of the CDR3 is TGTGCCAGCTCAAGGGGCAGGGAACAACAGCCCCAGCATTTT.

This chain joins TRBV28 and TRBJ2-2, with 7 bases that match TRBD1. The germline gives CDR1 MDHEN, CDR2 SYDVKM. CDR3 length: 14 amino acids. V was clipped by 3 bases and J by 9 bases; unmatched bases: 7. The CDR3 nucleotides are TGTGCCAGCAGTTTCTACAGGGGATTGAGGGAGCTGTTTTTT. Amino acid sequence: CASSFYRGLRELFF.

The gene calls are TRBV19 and TRBJ2-5; unclear D gene. Germline values: CDR1 LNHDA, CDR2 SQIVND (reference sequence). V dropped 5 bases and J dropped 0 bases, with 4 bases sitting between them. This CDR3 is built from 12 residues. The CDR3, as DNA: TGTGCCAGTAGTCGGTACCAAGAGACCCAGTACTTC. Translating gives CASSRYQETQYF.

This chain uses TRBV9 with TRBJ1-2, with TRBD1 as a possible D gene (5 bases). This CDR3 is 13 amino acids long. The V and J ends lost 4 bases and 4 bases respectively, with 11 bases between them. Germline CDR1 is SGDLS and CDR2 is YYNGEE. CDR3 protein: CASSSPGGYGYTF. As DNA, the CDR3 is TGTGCCAGCAGCTCCCCCGGGGGCTATGGCTACACCTTC.

V gene TRBV5-4 combines with J gene TRBJ2-5, with D tentatively TRBD1 (5 bases). Germline V gene sequence: CDR1 SGHNT, CDR2 YYREEE (reference sequence). Trimming shortened V by 4 bases and J by 5 bases, and 12 bases separated the two germline ends. The CDR3 consists of 13 residues. Written as DNA, the CDR3 is TGTGCCAGCAGCGACAGAGATATCGAGACCCAGTACTTC. The encoded protein is CASSDRDIETQYF. Drawing the rest from reference TRBV5-4 and TRBJ2-5, the complete variable domain is ETGVTQSPTHLIKTRGQQVTLRCSSQSGHNTVSWYQQALGQGPQFIFQYYREEENGRGNFPPRFSGLQFPNYSSELNVNALELDDSALYLCASSDRDIETQYFGPGTRLLVL.

The rearrangement joins TRBV19 to TRBJ2-1; 11 bases match TRBD2. The CDR3 runs to 19 residues. In germline, CDR1 is LNHDA, CDR2 SQIVND (reference sequence). V shed 1 base, J shed 6 bases, and the junction held 14 bases outside the gene matches. The CDR3 loop is CASSIVGGLLAGEPNEQFF. The DNA for the CDR3 is TGTGCCAGTAGTATAGTGGGGGGGCTACTAGCGGGGGAACCCAATGAGCAGTTCTTC.

V usage is TRBV7-6 and J usage is TRBJ2-1; D is possibly TRBD1 (7 bases). This CDR3 has 20 amino acids. V lost 4 bases and J 4 bases, leaving 29 bases between the germline ends. Per germline, CDR1 SGHVS and CDR2 FNYEAQ. CDR3 region: CASSYRPQNRGLAVYNEQFF. CDR3 nucleotides: TGTGCCAGCAGCTATCGACCTCAAAACAGGGGACTCGCCGTTTACAATGAGCAGTTCTTC. Filled out from reference TRBV7-6 and TRBJ2-1, the complete variable domain reads GAGVSQSPRYKVTKRGQDVALRCDPISGHVSLYWYRQALGQGPEFLTYFNYEAQQDKSGLPNDRFSAERPEGSISTLTIQRTEQRDSAMYRCASSYRPQNRGLAVYNEQFFGPGTRLTVL.

This clone is a singleton in its sample. This chain joins TRBV6-5 and TRBJ1-6; TRBD1 is a possible D gene (5 bases). Trimming took off 0 bases at V and 4 bases at J, with 10 bases between the two ends. The germline V gene has CDR1 MNHEY and CDR2 SVGAGI. The CDR3 runs to 16 residues. CDR3 bases: TGTGCCAGCAGTTACTCGAGTCAGGGTTATAATTCACCCCTCCACTTT. Translation: CASSYSSQGYNSPLHF.

This clone came up a few times. The J gene is TRBJ2-7, the V gene TRBV30, with D unresolved. The V end lost 7 bases, the J end lost 3 bases, and 13 bases lay between the germline ends. Germline V gene lookup returns CDR1 GTSNPN and CDR2 SVGIG (reference sequence). The CDR3 consists of 12 residues. The CDR3 bases are TGTGCCTACACGGGTCGGGTCTACGAGCAGTACTTC. Its translation is CAYTGRVYEQYF.

The chain is built from TRBV2 and TRBJ1-3, with D perhaps TRBD1 (5 bases). The V and J ends lost 8 bases and 4 bases respectively, with 15 bases between them. Germline CDR1 and CDR2: SNHLY and FYNNEI. There are 14 residues in the CDR3. The CDR3 spells CASLLGGSGNTIYF. The CDR3 bases are TGTGCCAGCCTCCTCGGGGGGTCCGGAAACACCATATATTTT.

J is TRBJ2-7 and V is TRBV18; D not certain. The germline V gene encodes CDR1 KGHSH and CDR2 LQKENI. The germline V and J ends were trimmed by 3 bases and 1 base, with 7 bases remaining between them. The CDR3 runs 13 residues. In DNA form, the CDR3 reads TGTGCCAGCTCACCGGGCAGATCCTACGAGCAGTACTTC. It codes for CASSPGRSYEQYF.

V and J are TRBV28 and TRBJ1-2, with D possibly matching TRBD1 (5 bases). Germline V lookup: CDR1 MDHEN, CDR2 SYDVKM. The CDR3 contains 14 residues. V shed 8 bases and J shed 4 bases, with 17 bases lying between them. CDR3 DNA: TGTGCCAGCGGGGCCGATGGAGTGGCCTATGGCTACACCTTC. Translating it yields CASGADGVAYGYTF.

CDR3 nucleotide sequence: TGTGCCAGCAGTTCCCACGGGGGCAATGAGCAGTTCTTC. This codes for CASSSHGGNEQFF. The chain carries TRBV28 and TRBJ2-1, with a possible D match to TRBD2 (6 bases). V lost 4 bases and J lost 6, with 10 bases in between. Germline loops: CDR1 MDHEN, CDR2 SYDVKM. This CDR3 region has 13 residues.

This rearrangement joins TRBV5-4 to TRBJ1-1, with 7 bases identical to TRBD1. Germline lookup yields CDR1 SGHNT and CDR2 YYREEE (reference sequence). The CDR3 spans 15 residues. The J segment lost 6 bases and the V segment lost 4 bases, leaving 12 bases of the junction unmatched. This CDR3 is CASSRQGQTKAEAFF. The CDR3 nucleotides are TGTGCCAGCAGCCGACAGGGACAGACCAAGGCTGAAGCTTTCTTT.

The J gene is TRBJ2-3, the V gene TRBV27; tentatively, D is TRBD2 (5 bases). This CDR3 is 16 amino acids long. The germline V gene has CDR1 MNHEY and CDR2 SMNVEV (reference sequence). Trimming removed 1 base at V and 11 bases at J, with 22 bases between. CDR3 in DNA: TGTGCCAGCAGTTTATACCCGAGGAGGAACTCGTCGGTGCAGTATTTT. Translated, it gives CASSLYPRRNSSVQYF.

The V and J genes are TRBV5-1 and TRBJ1-3; D gene unclear. V lost 0 bases and J lost 1, with 5 bases in between. Germline values: CDR1 SGHRS, CDR2 YFSETQ. The length of the CDR3 is 14 residues. CDR3 sequence (DNA): TGCGCCAGCAGCTTGGGTCATTCTGGAAACACCATATATTTT. It specifies CASSLGHSGNTIYF.

The chain has TRBV28 and TRBJ1-2; TRBD1 aligns across 7 bases. The J segment lost 2 bases and the V segment lost 8 bases, leaving 5 bases of the junction unmatched. This CDR3 is 13 amino acids long. In germline, CDR1 is MDHEN, CDR2 SYDVKM. CDR3 amino acids: CASRSRGNYGYTF. CDR3 nucleotide sequence: TGTGCCAGCCGTAGCAGGGGGAACTATGGCTACACCTTC.

This sequence joins TRBV4-1 and TRBJ2-5; 10 bases match TRBD1. V gave up 3 bases and J gave up 3 bases; unmatched junction bases: 4. This CDR3 region has 15 residues. Germline V CDR1 and CDR2: MGHRA, YSYEKL. CDR3 region: CASSHHGTGEETQYF. The CDR3, as DNA: TGCGCCAGCAGCCATCACGGGACAGGGGAAGAGACCCAGTACTTC.

This rearrangement joins TRBV4-2 to TRBJ2-2; 9 bases line up with TRBD2. The CDR3 loop spans 16 amino acids. V lost 2 bases to trimming and J lost 7 bases; unmatched junction nucleotides: 8. CDR1 is LGHNA, CDR2 YNFKEQ, per germline. The CDR3 coding sequence is TGTGCCAGCAGCCAACTGCGTAGCGGGAGAATCGGGGAGCTGTTTTTT. This translates into CASSQLRSGRIGELFF.

The chain recombines TRBV27 with TRBJ2-7; 8 bases line up with TRBD2. Trimming removed 6 bases from V and 3 bases from J; junction bases left unmatched: 13. The germline gives CDR1 MNHEY, CDR2 SMNVEV (reference sequence). This CDR3 spans 16 amino acids. The CDR3 loop reads CASRSPRSGGLYEQYF. The CDR3 region has the DNA TGTGCCAGCAGGTCCCCGAGGAGCGGGGGACTCTACGAGCAGTACTTC.

The rearrangement uses TRBV18 and TRBJ2-1, with TRBD2 as a possible D gene (6 bases). The CDR3 runs 15 residues. Germline assignment: CDR1 KGHSH and CDR2 LQKENI. V lost 3 bases to trimming and J lost 3 bases, with 12 bases between them. The CDR3 region has the DNA TGTGCCAGCTCACCCGGAAGGGGAGGCTACAATGAGCAGTTCTTC. Encoded protein: CASSPGRGGYNEQFF.

The V gene is TRBV6-1, the J gene TRBJ1-2; the D is unclear. Germline V gene lookup returns CDR1 MNHNS and CDR2 SASEGT. The CDR3 runs 15 residues. The V end was cut by 1 base, the J end by 8 bases, with 17 bases between. The CDR3 sequence is CASSEEYLRRGGYTF. CDR3 bases: TGTGCCAGCAGTGAAGAGTACCTCCGGCGAGGGGGCTACACCTTC.

The V and J genes are TRBV19 and TRBJ1-1; D is ambiguous. This CDR3 is built from 15 residues. Germline loops: CDR1 LNHDA, CDR2 SQIVND (reference sequence). Trimming cost V 1 base and J 4 bases, with 13 bases left between them. The CDR3 DNA follows: TGTGCCAGTAGTATAGTCCAGTCTAGGAGCACTGAAGCTTTCTTT. The encoded protein is CASSIVQSRSTEAFF.